The 12 T cell receptor beta chains below come from one sample, sequenced in a study of blood T cell repertoires in COVID-19. Assay: immunoSEQ multiplex PCR; the TCRdb copy retains only in-frame clones and omits some. This table holds about 200,000 clones, approximately 84% found once. The sample comprised peripheral blood. The receptors derive from a human donor with acute or convalescent COVID-19. The donor label of this sample is uncertain.

The chain joins TRBV27 to TRBJ1-2, with 8 bases that match TRBD1. Germline CDR1 and CDR2: MNHEY and SMNVEV (reference sequence). V gave up 3 bases and J gave up 7 bases; unmatched junction bases: 1. The CDR3 length is 12 residues. The CDR3 loop is CASSFTGGGYTF. The CDR3, as DNA: TGTGCCAGCAGTTTCACAGGGGGTGGCTACACCTTC.

This clone was seen a few times. The chain combines TRBV7-9 with TRBJ2-3; TRBD2 matches at 7 bases. The germline gives CDR1 SEHNR, CDR2 FQNEAQ (reference sequence). The trim removed 5 bases at V and 4 bases at J, leaving 9 bases unmatched. The CDR3 consists of 15 residues. The CDR3 bases are TGTGCCAGCAGCAGCGGGGCGGGTGGGGCAGATACGCAGTATTTT. It encodes CASSSGAGGADTQYF.

This rearrangement joins TRBV7-2 to TRBJ2-7, with unresolved D. Trimming took off 2 bases at V and 0 bases at J, with 5 bases between the two ends. CDR1 and CDR2 from the germline V gene are SGHTA and FQGNSA. The CDR3 length is 13 residues. The CDR3 nucleotides read TGTGCCAGCAGCTTATACAGCTCCTACGAGCAGTACTTC. This codes for CASSLYSSYEQYF. Combining the CDR3 with reference TRBV7-2 and TRBJ2-7 gives the whole variable domain GAGVSQSPSNKVTEKGKDVELRCDPISGHTALYWYRQSLGQGLEFLIYFQGNSAPDKSGLPSDRFSAERTGGSVSTLTIQRTQQEDSAVYLCASSLYSSYEQYFGPGTRLTVT.

The chain has TRBV9 and TRBJ2-3, with 8 positions matching TRBD2. CDR3 length: 18 amino acids. With 0 bases clipped from V and 1 base from J, the junction kept 10 bases outside the gene matches. Germline lookup yields CDR1 SGDLS and CDR2 YYNGEE. The CDR3 bases are TGTGCCAGCAGCGTAGGGGTTAGCGGGACCACAGGCACAGATACGCAGTATTTT. It translates to CASSVGVSGTTGTDTQYF.

This chain links TRBV28 with TRBJ1-4, with 7 bases that match TRBD1. V lost 6 bases and J lost 4; bases outside the gene matches: 5. Germline assignment: CDR1 MDHEN and CDR2 SYDVKM. This CDR3 region has 14 residues. The CDR3: CASRAGQINEKLFF. CDR3 bases: TGTGCCAGCAGGGCGGGACAGATTAATGAAAAACTGTTTTTT.

The gene calls are TRBV7-3 and TRBJ2-1, with 7 positions matching TRBD2. This CDR3 contains 14 residues. Germline-derived CDR1 and CDR2 are SGHTA and FQGTGA. After removal of 0 bases from V and 5 bases from J, the junction contained 1 base not matched to a gene. The CDR3 here is CASSLTAGDNEQFF. The CDR3 DNA is TGTGCCAGCAGCTTAACTGCGGGAGACAATGAGCAGTTCTTC. Based on the CDR3 plus reference TRBV7-3 and TRBJ2-1, the full variable domain is GAGVSQTPSNKVTEKGKYVELRCDPISGHTALYWYRQSLGQGPEFLIYFQGTGAADDSGLPNDRFFAVRPEGSVSTLKIQRTERGDSAVYLCASSLTAGDNEQFFGPGTRLTVL.

This chain links TRBV7-2 with TRBJ2-5; D call uncertain. Trimming cost V 1 base and J 13 bases, with 16 bases left between them. The CDR3 loop spans 13 amino acids. Germline values: CDR1 SGHTA, CDR2 FQGNSA. CDR3 region: CASSLESSSPRYF. CDR3 DNA: TGTGCCAGCAGCTTAGAGAGTAGCTCCCCTCGGTACTTC. Combining the CDR3 with reference TRBV7-2 and TRBJ2-5 gives the whole variable domain GAGVSQSPSNKVTEKGKDVELRCDPISGHTALYWYRQSLGQGLEFLIYFQGNSAPDKSGLPSDRFSAERTGGSVSTLTIQRTQQEDSAVYLCASSLESSSPRYFGPGTRLLVL.

V is TRBV6-2 or TRBV6-3 and J is TRBJ1-5; maybe TRBD1 (5 bases). The CDR3 is 18 amino acids. V was cut by 0 bases and J by 6 bases, with 21 bases left in between. Germline V gene sequence: CDR1 MNHEY, CDR2 SVGEGT. DNA for the CDR3: TGTGCCAGCAGTTACTCAAGAGGGGACGGCAGGGAGGGTCAGCCCCAGCATTTT. Amino acid sequence: CASSYSRGDGREGQPQHF.

In DNA, the CDR3 is TGCAGTGCTGGACTAGATGATACGCAGTATTTT. Translating gives CSAGLDDTQYF. This rearrangement joins TRBV20-1 to TRBJ2-3, with 7 nucleotides matching TRBD2. V lost 5 bases, J lost 6 bases, and 2 bases stayed unmatched. Germline V lookup: CDR1 DFQATT, CDR2 SNEGSKA (reference sequence). The CDR3 runs to 11 residues.

This rearrangement joins TRBV10-3 to TRBJ1-5; D is undetermined. This CDR3 comprises 13 residues. Germline-derived CDR1 and CDR2 are ENHRY and SYGVKD. The V end lost 0 bases, the J end lost 7 bases, and 7 bases lay between the germline ends. The CDR3, as DNA: TGTGCCATCAGTGAGTCGACTGCGCAGCCCCAGCATTTT. This encodes CAISESTAQPQHF.

This clone has at least ten counts. The chain joins TRBV7-8 to TRBJ2-2; 8 bases line up with TRBD2. The germline V gene encodes CDR1 SGHVS and CDR2 FQNEAQ. This CDR3 is 14 amino acids long. V gave up 4 bases and J gave up 6 bases; unmatched junction bases: 4. The CDR3: CASSSGGYAGELFF. Here the CDR3 DNA reads TGTGCCAGCAGCTCGGGAGGGTACGCCGGGGAGCTGTTTTTT.

The CDR3 here is CASSLEGQGPLRFTQYF. The CDR3 DNA sequence: TGTGCCAGCAGCTTAGAGGGACAGGGTCCTCTTCGTTTTACCCAGTACTTC. The chain links TRBV7-2 to TRBJ2-5; 9 bases are shared with TRBD1. Germline CDR1 is SGHTA and CDR2 is FQGNSA. This CDR3 region has 17 residues. The trim removed 1 base at V and 8 bases at J, leaving 14 bases unmatched.